Listed below are T cell receptor beta chains from one sample, sequenced in a study of blood T cell repertoires in COVID-19. Sequencing used immunoSEQ multiplex PCR; TCRdb keeps in-frame clones, though not all of them. The sample holds about 170,000 clones, around four fifths seen once. Sample: PBMCs or T cells enriched from blood (not recorded which). The receptors were sampled from a woman aged 45 to 65 in a cohort exposed to, infected with or recovered from COVID-19 (not recorded which). Each CDR3 is given with its conserved first and last residue. The order of the fields is CDR3 DNA, CDR3 protein, D gene, V gene, J gene. The D gene is left open where the match is weak.

cdr3_nt: TGCGCCAGCAGCCCAGGGACAGGGGGGGAGACCCAGTACTTC
cdr3_aa: CASSPGTGGETQYF
d_call: TRBD1
v_call: TRBV5-1
j_call: TRBJ2-5

cdr3_nt: TGTGCCAGCAGCTTAGAGACGGGGGGACGTGCTGAAGCTTTCTTT
cdr3_aa: CASSLETGGRAEAFF
d_call: .
v_call: TRBV7-9
j_call: TRBJ1-1

cdr3_nt: TGTGCCAGCAGCCTGGGGACAGGGGGGCCAGATACGCAGTATTTT
cdr3_aa: CASSLGTGGPDTQYF
d_call: TRBD1
v_call: TRBV7-9
j_call: TRBJ2-3

cdr3_nt: TGCAGCGTTGAAGATTGGCGTACAGGGGCCCTAGGCGAGCAGTACTTC
cdr3_aa: CSVEDWRTGALGEQYF
d_call: TRBD1
v_call: TRBV29-1
j_call: TRBJ2-7

cdr3_nt: TGTGCCAGCCGAGGAGCTAACTATGGCTACACCTTC
cdr3_aa: CASRGANYGYTF
d_call: .
v_call: TRBV28
j_call: TRBJ1-2

cdr3_nt: TGTGCCACCAGCAGAGATTCTCTGCTGAACGGGAACACTGAAGCTTTCTTT
cdr3_aa: CATSRDSLLNGNTEAFF
d_call: .
v_call: TRBV15
j_call: TRBJ1-1

cdr3_nt: TGTGCCAGCAGTTACTCCGACGCGGGAGAGACCCAGTACTTC
cdr3_aa: CASSYSDAGETQYF
d_call: .
v_call: TRBV6-6
j_call: TRBJ2-5

cdr3_nt: TGTGCCAGCAGTTGGGGCAGTCTTGGCTACACCTTC
cdr3_aa: CASSWGSLGYTF
d_call: .
v_call: TRBV28
j_call: TRBJ1-2

cdr3_nt: TGTGCCAGCAGCCCCCTGCTCGGCGGGGGCGAGCAGTACTTC
cdr3_aa: CASSPLLGGGEQYF
d_call: TRBD2
v_call: TRBV7-2
j_call: TRBJ2-7

cdr3_nt: TGTGCCAGCAGTAACCGCCGGGCGGGGGGGTACAATGAGCAGTTCTTC
cdr3_aa: CASSNRRAGGYNEQFF
d_call: TRBD2
v_call: TRBV7-2
j_call: TRBJ2-1

cdr3_nt: TGTGCCAGCAGGAACGACAGGGCGGCTGGAAACACCATATATTTT
cdr3_aa: CASRNDRAAGNTIYF
d_call: TRBD1
v_call: TRBV4-2
j_call: TRBJ1-3

cdr3_nt: TGTGCCAGCAGCCTGCTCCTAGCGGGGGTTGGGGAGCAGTTCTTC
cdr3_aa: CASSLLLAGVGEQFF
d_call: TRBD2
v_call: TRBV7-9
j_call: TRBJ2-1

cdr3_nt: TGTGCCAGCAGCTTAGGAATGACAGGGAACCACGAGCAGTACTTC
cdr3_aa: CASSLGMTGNHEQYF
d_call: TRBD1
v_call: TRBV7-9
j_call: TRBJ2-7

cdr3_nt: TGTGCCAGCAGTTTCAGGGTTTTGGGGGAGCAGTACTTC
cdr3_aa: CASSFRVLGEQYF
d_call: .
v_call: TRBV27
j_call: TRBJ2-7

cdr3_nt: TGTGCCAGCAGCGCGCCCAAAGAGGACAGACGCTCTGGAAACACCATATATTTT
cdr3_aa: CASSAPKEDRRSGNTIYF
d_call: .
v_call: TRBV9
j_call: TRBJ1-3

cdr3_nt: TGCGCCAGCAGCCGCCTATACGGTGAGACCCAGTACTTC
cdr3_aa: CASSRLYGETQYF
d_call: .
v_call: TRBV4-3
j_call: TRBJ2-5

cdr3_nt: TGTGCCACCAGAGACCAGGGGGCCGGGACTGAAGCTTTCTTT
cdr3_aa: CATRDQGAGTEAFF
d_call: TRBD1
v_call: TRBV24-1
j_call: TRBJ1-1

cdr3_nt: TGTGCCAGCAGCCCCGGGGGGGTAGCGAGCCGCACAGATACGCAGTATTTT
cdr3_aa: CASSPGGVASRTDTQYF
d_call: TRBD2
v_call: TRBV5-6
j_call: TRBJ2-3